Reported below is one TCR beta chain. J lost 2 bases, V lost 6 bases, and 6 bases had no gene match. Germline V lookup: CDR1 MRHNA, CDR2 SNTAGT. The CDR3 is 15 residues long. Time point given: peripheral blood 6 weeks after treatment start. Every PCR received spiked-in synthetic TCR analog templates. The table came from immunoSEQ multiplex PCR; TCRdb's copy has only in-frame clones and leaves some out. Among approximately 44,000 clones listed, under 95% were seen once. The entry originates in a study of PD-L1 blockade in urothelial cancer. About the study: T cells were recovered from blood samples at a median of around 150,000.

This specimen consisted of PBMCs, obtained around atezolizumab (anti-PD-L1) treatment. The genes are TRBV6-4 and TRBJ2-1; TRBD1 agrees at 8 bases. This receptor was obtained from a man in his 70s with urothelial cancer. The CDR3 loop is CASRGDRSPYNEQFF. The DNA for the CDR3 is TGTGCCAGCAGGGGGGACAGGAGCCCCTACAATGAGCAGTTCTTC.